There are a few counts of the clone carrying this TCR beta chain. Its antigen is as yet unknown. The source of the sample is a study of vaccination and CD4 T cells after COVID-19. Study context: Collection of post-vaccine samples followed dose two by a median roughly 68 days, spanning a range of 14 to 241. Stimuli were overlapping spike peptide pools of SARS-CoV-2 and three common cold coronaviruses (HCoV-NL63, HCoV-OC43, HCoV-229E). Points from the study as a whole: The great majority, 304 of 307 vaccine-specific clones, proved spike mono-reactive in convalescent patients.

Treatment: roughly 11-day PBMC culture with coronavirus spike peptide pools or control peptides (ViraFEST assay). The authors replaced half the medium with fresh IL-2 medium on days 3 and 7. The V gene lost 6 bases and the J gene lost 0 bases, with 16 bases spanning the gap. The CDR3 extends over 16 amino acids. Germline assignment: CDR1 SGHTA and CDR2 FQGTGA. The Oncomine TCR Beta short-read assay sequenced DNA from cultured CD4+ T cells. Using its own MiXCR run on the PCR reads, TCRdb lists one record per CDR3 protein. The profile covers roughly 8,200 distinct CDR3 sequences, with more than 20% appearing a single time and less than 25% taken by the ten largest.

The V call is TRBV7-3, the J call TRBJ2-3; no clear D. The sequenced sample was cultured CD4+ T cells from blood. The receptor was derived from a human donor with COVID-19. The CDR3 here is CASSPGAAPSTDTQYF. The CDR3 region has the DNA TGTGCCAGCAGTCCGGGTGCCGCTCCTAGCACAGATACGCAGTATTTT.